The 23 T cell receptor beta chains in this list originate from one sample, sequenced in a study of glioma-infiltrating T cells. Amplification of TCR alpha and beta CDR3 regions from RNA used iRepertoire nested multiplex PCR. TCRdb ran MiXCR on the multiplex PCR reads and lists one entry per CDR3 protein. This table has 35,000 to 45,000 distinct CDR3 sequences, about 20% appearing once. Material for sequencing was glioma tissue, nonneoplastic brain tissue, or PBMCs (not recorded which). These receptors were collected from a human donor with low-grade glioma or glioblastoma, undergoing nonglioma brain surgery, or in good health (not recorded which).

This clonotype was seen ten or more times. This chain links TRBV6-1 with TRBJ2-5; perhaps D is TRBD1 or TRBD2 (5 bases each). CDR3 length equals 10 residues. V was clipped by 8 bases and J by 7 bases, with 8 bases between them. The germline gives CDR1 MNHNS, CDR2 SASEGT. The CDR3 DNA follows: TGTGCCAGCGGTGGGGGGACCCAGTACTTC. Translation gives CASGGGTQYF.

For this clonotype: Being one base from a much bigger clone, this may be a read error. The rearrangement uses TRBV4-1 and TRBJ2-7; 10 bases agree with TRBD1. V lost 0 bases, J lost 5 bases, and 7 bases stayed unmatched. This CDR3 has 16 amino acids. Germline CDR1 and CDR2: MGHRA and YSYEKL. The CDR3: CASSQDSGTGAHEQYF. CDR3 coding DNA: TGCGCCAGCAGCCAAGATTCCGGGACAGGGGCCCACGAGCAGTACTTC.

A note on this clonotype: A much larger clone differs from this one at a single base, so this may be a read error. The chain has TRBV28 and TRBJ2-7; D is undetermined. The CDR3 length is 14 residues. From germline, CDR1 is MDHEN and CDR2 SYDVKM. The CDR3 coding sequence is TGTGCCAGCGGACGTGGGGTCGGCTACTACGAGCAGTGCTTC. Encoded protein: CASGRGVGYYEQCF.

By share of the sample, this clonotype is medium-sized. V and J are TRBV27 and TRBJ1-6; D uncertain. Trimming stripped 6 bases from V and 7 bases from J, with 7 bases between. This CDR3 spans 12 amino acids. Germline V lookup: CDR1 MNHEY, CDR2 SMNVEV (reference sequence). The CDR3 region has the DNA TGTGCCAGCAGAGAAAGAAATTCACCCCTCCACTTT. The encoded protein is CASRERNSPLHF.

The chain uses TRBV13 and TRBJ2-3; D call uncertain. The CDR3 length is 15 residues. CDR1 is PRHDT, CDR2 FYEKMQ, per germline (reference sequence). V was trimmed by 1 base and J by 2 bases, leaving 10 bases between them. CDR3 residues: CASSLAWRPTDTQYF. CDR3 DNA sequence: TGTGCCAGCAGCTTAGCATGGCGCCCCACAGATACGCAGTATTTT. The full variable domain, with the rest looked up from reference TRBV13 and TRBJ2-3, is AAGVIQSPRHLIKEKRETATLKCYPIPRHDTVYWYQQGPGQDPQFLISFYEKMQSDKGSIPDRFSAQQFSDYHSELNMSSLELGDSALYFCASSLAWRPTDTQYFGPGTRLTVL.

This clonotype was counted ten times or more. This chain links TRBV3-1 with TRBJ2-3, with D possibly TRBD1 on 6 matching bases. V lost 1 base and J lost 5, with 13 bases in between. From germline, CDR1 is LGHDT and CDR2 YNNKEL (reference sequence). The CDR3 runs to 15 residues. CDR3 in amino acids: CASSQAGDEVDTQYF. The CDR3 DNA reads TGTGCCAGCAGCCAAGCAGGGGACGAGGTAGATACGCAGTATTTT.

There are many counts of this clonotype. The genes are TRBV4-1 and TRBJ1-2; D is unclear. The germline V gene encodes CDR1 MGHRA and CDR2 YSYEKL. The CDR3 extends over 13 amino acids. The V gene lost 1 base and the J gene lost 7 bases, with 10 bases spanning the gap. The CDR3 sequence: CASSQVALAGYTF. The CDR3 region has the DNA TGCGCCAGCAGCCAAGTCGCTCTCGCTGGCTACACCTTC.

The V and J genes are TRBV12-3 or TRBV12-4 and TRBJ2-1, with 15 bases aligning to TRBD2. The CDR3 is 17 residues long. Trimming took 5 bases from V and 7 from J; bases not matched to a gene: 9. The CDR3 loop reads CASSRTSGGAHRNEQFF. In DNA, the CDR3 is TGTGCCAGCAGTAGGACTAGCGGGGGGGCCCACAGAAATGAGCAGTTCTTC.

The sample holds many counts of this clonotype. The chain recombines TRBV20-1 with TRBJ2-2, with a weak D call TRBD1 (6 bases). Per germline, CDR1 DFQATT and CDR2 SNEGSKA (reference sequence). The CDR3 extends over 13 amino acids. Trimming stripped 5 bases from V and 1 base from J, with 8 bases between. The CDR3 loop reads CSASDRNTGELFF. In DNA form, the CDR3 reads TGCAGTGCTTCGGACAGGAACACCGGGGAGCTGTTTTTT.

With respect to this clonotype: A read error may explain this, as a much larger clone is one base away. CDR3 amino acids: CASSLVVSNYGYTF. CDR3 DNA sequence: TGTGCCAGCAGCTTAGTAGTGAGCAACTATGGCTACACCTTC. The chain couples TRBV7-2 to TRBJ1-2; D is unresolved. Germline CDR1 is SGHTA and CDR2 is FQGNSA. V was trimmed by 1 base and J by 2 bases, leaving 8 bases between them. The CDR3 spans 14 residues.

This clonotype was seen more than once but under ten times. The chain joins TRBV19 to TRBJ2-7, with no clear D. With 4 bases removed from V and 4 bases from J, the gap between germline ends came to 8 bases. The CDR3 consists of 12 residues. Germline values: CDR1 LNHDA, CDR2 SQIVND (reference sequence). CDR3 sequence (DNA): TGTGCCAGTAGTAAAGGTTCGTACGAGCAGTACTTC. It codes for CASSKGSYEQYF.

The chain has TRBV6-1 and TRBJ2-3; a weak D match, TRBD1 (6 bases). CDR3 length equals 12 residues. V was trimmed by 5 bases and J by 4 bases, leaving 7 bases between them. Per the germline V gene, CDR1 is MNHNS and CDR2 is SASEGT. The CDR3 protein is CASSRTADTQYF. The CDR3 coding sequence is TGTGCCAGCAGTCGGACAGCAGATACGCAGTATTTT.

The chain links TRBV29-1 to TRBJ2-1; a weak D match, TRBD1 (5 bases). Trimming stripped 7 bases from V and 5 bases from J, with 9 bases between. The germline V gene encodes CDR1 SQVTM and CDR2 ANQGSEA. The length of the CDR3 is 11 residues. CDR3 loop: CSGGGDNEQFF. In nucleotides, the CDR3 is TGCAGCGGGGGCGGAGACAATGAGCAGTTCTTC.

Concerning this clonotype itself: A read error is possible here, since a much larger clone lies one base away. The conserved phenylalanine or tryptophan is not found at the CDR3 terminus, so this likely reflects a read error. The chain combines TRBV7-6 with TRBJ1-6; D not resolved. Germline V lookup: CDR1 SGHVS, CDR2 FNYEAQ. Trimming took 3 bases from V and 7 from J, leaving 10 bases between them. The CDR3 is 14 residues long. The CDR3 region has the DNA TGTGCCAGCAGCTTTGGGCGCTCAAATTCACCCCTCCACCTT. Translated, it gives CASSFGRSNSPLHL.

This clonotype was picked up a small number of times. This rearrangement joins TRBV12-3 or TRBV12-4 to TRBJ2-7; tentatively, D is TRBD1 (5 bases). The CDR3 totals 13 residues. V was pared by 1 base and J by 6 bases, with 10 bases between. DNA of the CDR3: TGTGCCAGCAGTTTAGTAACAGGCAGCGAGCAGTACTTC. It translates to CASSLVTGSEQYF.

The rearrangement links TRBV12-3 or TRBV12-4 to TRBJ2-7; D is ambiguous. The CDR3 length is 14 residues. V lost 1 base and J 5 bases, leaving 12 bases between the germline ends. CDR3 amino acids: CASSLGAPIDEQYF. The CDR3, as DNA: TGTGCCAGCAGTTTAGGTGCGCCGATCGACGAGCAGTACTTC.

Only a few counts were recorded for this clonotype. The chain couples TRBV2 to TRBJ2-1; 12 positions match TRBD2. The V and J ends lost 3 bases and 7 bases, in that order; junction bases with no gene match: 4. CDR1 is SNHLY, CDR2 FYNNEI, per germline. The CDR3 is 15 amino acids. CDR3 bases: TGTGCCAGCAGTGAGGCTAGCGGGGGGGGTAATGAGCAGTTCTTC. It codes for CASSEASGGGNEQFF.

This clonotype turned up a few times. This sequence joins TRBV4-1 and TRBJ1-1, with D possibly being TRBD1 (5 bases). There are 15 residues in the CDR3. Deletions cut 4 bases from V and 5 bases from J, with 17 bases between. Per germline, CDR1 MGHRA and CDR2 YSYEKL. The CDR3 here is CASSLRPGSATEAFF. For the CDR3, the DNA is TGCGCCAGCAGCCTCCGGCCAGGGTCGGCGACTGAAGCTTTCTTT.

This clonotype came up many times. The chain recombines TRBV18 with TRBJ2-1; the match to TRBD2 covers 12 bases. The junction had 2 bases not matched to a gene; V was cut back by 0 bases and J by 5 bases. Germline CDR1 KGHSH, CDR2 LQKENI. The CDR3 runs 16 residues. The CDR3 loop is CASSPPGLAGNNEQFF. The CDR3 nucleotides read TGTGCCAGCTCACCACCTGGACTAGCGGGAAACAATGAGCAGTTCTTC.

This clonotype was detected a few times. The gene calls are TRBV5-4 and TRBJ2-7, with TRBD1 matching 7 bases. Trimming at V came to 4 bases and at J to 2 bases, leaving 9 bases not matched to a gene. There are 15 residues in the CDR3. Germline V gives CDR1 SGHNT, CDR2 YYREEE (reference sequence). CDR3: CASSLQGMNTYEQYF. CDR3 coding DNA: TGTGCCAGCAGCCTACAGGGGATGAATACCTACGAGCAGTACTTC.

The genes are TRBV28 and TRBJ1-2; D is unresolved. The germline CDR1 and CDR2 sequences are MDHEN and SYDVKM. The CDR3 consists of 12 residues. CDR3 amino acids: CVSSMDNYGYTF. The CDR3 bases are TGTGTTAGCAGCATGGACAACTATGGCTACACCTTC.

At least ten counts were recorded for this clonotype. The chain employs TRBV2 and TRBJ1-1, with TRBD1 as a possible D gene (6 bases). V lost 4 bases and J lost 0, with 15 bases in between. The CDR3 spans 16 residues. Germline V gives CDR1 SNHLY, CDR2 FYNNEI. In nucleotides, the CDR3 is TGTGCCAGCAGTGCCAGCGGACAGCACATGAACACTGAAGCTTTCTTT. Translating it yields CASSASGQHMNTEAFF.

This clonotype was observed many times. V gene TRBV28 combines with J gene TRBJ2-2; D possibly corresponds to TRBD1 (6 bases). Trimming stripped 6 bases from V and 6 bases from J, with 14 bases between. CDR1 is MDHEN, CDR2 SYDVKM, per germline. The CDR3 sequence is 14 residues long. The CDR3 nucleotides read TGTGCCAGCAGCTCTACAGGGTTGTCCGGGGAGCTGTTTTTT. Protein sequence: CASSSTGLSGELFF.